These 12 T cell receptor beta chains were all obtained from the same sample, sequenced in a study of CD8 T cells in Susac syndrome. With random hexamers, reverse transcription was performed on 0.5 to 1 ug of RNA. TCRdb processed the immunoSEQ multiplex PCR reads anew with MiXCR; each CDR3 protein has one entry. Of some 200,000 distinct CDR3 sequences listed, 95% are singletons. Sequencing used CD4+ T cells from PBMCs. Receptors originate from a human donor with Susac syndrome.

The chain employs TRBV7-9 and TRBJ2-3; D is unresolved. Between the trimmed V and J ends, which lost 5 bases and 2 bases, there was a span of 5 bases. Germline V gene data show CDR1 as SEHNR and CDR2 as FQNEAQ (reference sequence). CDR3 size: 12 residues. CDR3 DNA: TGTGCCAGCAGCGTGAACACAGATACGCAGTATTTT. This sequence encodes CASSVNTDTQYF.

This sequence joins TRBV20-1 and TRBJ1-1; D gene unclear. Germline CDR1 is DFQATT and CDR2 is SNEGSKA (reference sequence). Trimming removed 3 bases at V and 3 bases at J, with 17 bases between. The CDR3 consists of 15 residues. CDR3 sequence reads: CSARNFGDWDTEAFF. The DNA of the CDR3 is TGCAGTGCTAGGAACTTCGGGGATTGGGACACTGAAGCTTTCTTT.

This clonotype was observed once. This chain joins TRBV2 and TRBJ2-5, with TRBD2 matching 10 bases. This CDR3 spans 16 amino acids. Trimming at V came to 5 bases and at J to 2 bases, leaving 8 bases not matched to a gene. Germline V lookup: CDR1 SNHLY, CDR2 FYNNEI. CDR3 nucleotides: TGTGCCAGCAGTCTAACTAGCGGGGCTCCTCAAGAGACCCAGTACTTC. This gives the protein CASSLTSGAPQETQYF.

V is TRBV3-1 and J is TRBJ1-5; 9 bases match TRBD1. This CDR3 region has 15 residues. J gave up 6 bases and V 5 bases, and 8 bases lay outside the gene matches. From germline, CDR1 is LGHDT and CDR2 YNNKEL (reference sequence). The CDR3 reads CASSAGTGQSQPQHF. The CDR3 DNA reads TGTGCCAGCAGCGCAGGGACAGGGCAGAGTCAGCCCCAGCATTTT.

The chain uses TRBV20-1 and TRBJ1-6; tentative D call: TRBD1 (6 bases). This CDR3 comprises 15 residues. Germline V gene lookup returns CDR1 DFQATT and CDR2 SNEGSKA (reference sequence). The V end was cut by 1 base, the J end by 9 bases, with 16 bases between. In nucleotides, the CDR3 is TGCAGTGCTAGAGCACCAACAGGGTTTACTTCACCCCTCCACTTT. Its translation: CSARAPTGFTSPLHF.

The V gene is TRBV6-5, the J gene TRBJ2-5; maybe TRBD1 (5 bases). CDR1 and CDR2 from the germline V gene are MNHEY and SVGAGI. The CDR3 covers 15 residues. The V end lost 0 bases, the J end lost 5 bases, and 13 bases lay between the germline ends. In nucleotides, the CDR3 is TGTGCCAGCAGTTACTCATGGGGCTCTAGGGAGACCCAGTACTTC. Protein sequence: CASSYSWGSRETQYF.

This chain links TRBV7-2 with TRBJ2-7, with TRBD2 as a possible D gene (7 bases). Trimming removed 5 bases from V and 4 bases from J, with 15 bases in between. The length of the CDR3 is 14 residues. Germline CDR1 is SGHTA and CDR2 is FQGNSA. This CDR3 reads CASSPRGAGYEQYF. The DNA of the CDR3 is TGTGCCAGCAGCCCACGGGGGGCAGGTTACGAGCAGTACTTC.

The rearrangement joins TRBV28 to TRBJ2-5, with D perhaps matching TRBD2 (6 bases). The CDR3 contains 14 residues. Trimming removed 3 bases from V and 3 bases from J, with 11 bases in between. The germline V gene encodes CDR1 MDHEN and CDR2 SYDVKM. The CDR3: CASSLWRAEETQYF. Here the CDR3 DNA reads TGTGCCAGCAGTTTGTGGAGGGCCGAAGAGACCCAGTACTTC.

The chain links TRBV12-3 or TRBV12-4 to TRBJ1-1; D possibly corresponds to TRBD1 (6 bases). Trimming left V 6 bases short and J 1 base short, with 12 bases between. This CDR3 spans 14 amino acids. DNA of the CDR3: TGTGCCAGCAGGAAGGACAGCGAGAACACTGAAGCTTTCTTT. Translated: CASRKDSENTEAFF.

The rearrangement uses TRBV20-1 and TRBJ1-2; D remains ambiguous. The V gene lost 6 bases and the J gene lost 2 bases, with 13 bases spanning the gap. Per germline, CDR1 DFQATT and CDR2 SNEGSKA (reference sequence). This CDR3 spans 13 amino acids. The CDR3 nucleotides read TGCAGTGCATCCGTTGGGGAGAACTATGGCTACACCTTC. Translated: CSASVGENYGYTF.

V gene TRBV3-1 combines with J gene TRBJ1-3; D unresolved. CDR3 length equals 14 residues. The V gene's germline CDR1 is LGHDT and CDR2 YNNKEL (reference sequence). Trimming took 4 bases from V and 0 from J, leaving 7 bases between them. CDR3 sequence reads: CASSRGYSGNTIYF. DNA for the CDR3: TGTGCCAGCAGCCGGGGTTACTCTGGAAACACCATATATTTT.

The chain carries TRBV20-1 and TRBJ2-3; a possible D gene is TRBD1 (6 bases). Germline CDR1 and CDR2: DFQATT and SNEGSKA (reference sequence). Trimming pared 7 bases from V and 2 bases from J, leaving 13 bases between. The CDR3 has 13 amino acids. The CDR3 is CSVSDSNTDTQYF. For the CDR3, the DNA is TGCAGTGTATCGGACAGTAACACAGATACGCAGTATTTT.